Shown below are 9 T cell receptor beta chains from a single sample sequenced in a study of blood T cell repertoires in COVID-19. Clones were read by immunoSEQ multiplex PCR, and TCRdb kept only the in-frame ones, dropping some. The sample carries roughly 60,000 clones, roughly 90% recorded once. Sequencing was done on a sample of peripheral blood. The receptors here all came from a human donor with acute or convalescent COVID-19. The donor label of this sample is uncertain.

The chain carries TRBV5-1 and TRBJ2-3; maybe TRBD2 (5 bases). V was pared by 6 bases and J by 5 bases, with 13 bases between. The CDR3 sequence is 13 residues long. Germline V gene lookup returns CDR1 SGHRS and CDR2 YFSETQ. In DNA form, the CDR3 reads TGCGCCAGCATATATCAAGAGGGAGATACGCAGTATTTT. Translated: CASIYQEGDTQYF.

The genes are TRBV19 and TRBJ2-7; D is perhaps TRBD2 (7 bases). The CDR3 is 13 residues long. The germline V and J ends were trimmed by 8 bases and 3 bases, with 14 bases remaining between them. CDR1 and CDR2 (germline): LNHDA, SQIVND (reference sequence). The DNA of the CDR3 is TGTGCCAGTGGGATGGGAGGGGGCTACGAGCAGTACTTC. This codes for CASGMGGGYEQYF.

The V and J genes are TRBV7-3 and TRBJ2-1; no clear D gene. Looked up from germline, CDR1 is SGHTA and CDR2 is FQGTGA. The CDR3 loop spans 15 amino acids. Trimming pared 1 base from V and 0 bases from J, leaving 7 bases between. The CDR3 sequence: CASSLISSSYNEQFF. Written as DNA, the CDR3 is TGTGCCAGCAGCTTAATTTCCTCCTCCTACAATGAGCAGTTCTTC.

The genes are TRBV27 and TRBJ2-7, with D possibly TRBD2 on 5 matching bases. V was shortened by 4 bases and J by 2 bases, with 15 bases between the two germline ends. CDR3 size: 15 residues. Germline V gene lookup returns CDR1 MNHEY and CDR2 SMNVEV (reference sequence). CDR3 nucleotide sequence: TGTGCCAGCAGTTCTCCGGGAAAATCAGCCTACGAGCAGTACGTC. Protein: CASSSPGKSAYEQYV.

The rearrangement links TRBV6-1 to TRBJ2-2; 9 bases agree with TRBD2. Germline trimming cut 3 bases from V and 6 bases from J; bases unmatched to any gene: 8. From germline, CDR1 is MNHNS and CDR2 SASEGT. The CDR3 spans 16 residues. The CDR3 coding sequence is TGTGCCAGCAGTGACGCGGGGGGGCCGTCCGCCGGGGAGCTGTTTTTT. Translating it yields CASSDAGGPSAGELFF.

This clone was observed a single time. The chain recombines TRBV5-6 with TRBJ1-2; the D is unclear. The V and J ends lost 3 bases and 8 bases respectively, with 20 bases between them. CDR3 size: 15 residues. Germline assignment: CDR1 SGHDT and CDR2 YYEEEE. CDR3 residues: CASSSNTGAGGGYTF. The CDR3 DNA reads TGTGCCAGCAGCTCGAATACGGGCGCCGGCGGGGGCTACACCTTC.

The V and J genes are TRBV10-3 and TRBJ2-2; TRBD2 aligns across 11 bases. The trim removed 7 bases at V and 5 bases at J, leaving 6 bases unmatched. CDR1 is ENHRY and CDR2 is SYGVKD in the germline V gene. The CDR3 has 15 residues. The CDR3 nucleotides are TGTGCCATCACCTTAGCGGGAGGGCCAACCGGGGAGCTGTTTTTT. As protein: CAITLAGGPTGELFF.

This clone came up once. The chain has TRBV5-1 and TRBJ1-4, with 7 bases identical to TRBD1. The V gene's germline CDR1 is SGHRS and CDR2 YFSETQ. V lost 4 bases, J lost 7 bases, and 13 bases stayed unmatched. The CDR3 loop spans 16 amino acids. CDR3 residues: CASSPSGQVSGEKLFF. In DNA form, the CDR3 reads TGCGCCAGCAGCCCCTCAGGACAGGTTTCGGGTGAAAAACTGTTTTTT.

The chain couples TRBV28 to TRBJ2-3; 7 nucleotides match TRBD2. The V segment lost 6 bases and the J segment 0 bases; nucleotides outside the gene matches: 12. The CDR3 is 17 amino acids. Germline V gives CDR1 MDHEN, CDR2 SYDVKM. CDR3 DNA sequence: TGTGCCAGCAGCCGAGCCGGGACTATAACTAGCACAGATACGCAGTATTTT. It specifies CASSRAGTITSTDTQYF.